The rows below give T cell receptor beta chains drawn from one sample of a study of type 1 regulatory T cells. No antigens are known for them. One entry per CDR3 protein, called by TCRdb with MiXCR from the reads. The sample holds about 60,000 distinct CDR3 sequences; approximately 47% are singletons and the top ten take around 2.1%. Sequenced input: cultured non-Tr1 T cells, either the whole culture or a sorted T cell fraction (not recorded which). The receptors here all came from a human donor in good health. CDR3s include the opening cysteine and the closing phenylalanine or tryptophan. A D gene is named only where the DNA matches it firmly. Where a row states a size, it is once, few, many or the class of an expanded clone; other rows omit it.

abundance: -; j_gene: TRBJ2-5; v_gene: TRBV11-2; d_gene: -; CDR3aa: CASGQGASDQETQYF; CDR3nt: TGTGCCAGCGGGCAGGGCGCTAGCGACCAAGAGACCCAGTACTTC
abundance: once; j_gene: TRBJ2-1; v_gene: TRBV7-2; d_gene: -; CDR3aa: CASSFIFGHFNEQFF; CDR3nt: TGTGCCAGCAGCTTTATTTTCGGACACTTCAATGAGCAGTTCTTC
abundance: -; j_gene: TRBJ2-1; v_gene: TRBV7-8; d_gene: -; CDR3aa: CASSSSAGTYNEQFF; CDR3nt: TGTGCCAGCAGCTCCTCTGCGGGGACCTACAATGAGCAGTTCTTC
abundance: few; j_gene: TRBJ2-1; v_gene: TRBV4-1; d_gene: TRBD2; CDR3aa: CASSQGRLAGGIYNEQFF; CDR3nt: TGCGCCAGCAGCCAAGGGCGACTAGCGGGGGGGATTTACAATGAGCAGTTCTTC
abundance: -; j_gene: TRBJ1-3; v_gene: TRBV5-1; d_gene: TRBD1; CDR3aa: CASSLGQGGDTIYF; CDR3nt: TGCGCCAGCAGCTTGGGACAGGGTGGGGACACCATATATTTT
abundance: few; j_gene: TRBJ2-6; v_gene: TRBV6-1; d_gene: -; CDR3aa: CASSEPTGGANVLTF; CDR3nt: TGTGCCAGCAGTGAGCCTACGGGGGGGGCCAACGTCCTGACTTTC
abundance: few; j_gene: TRBJ2-1; v_gene: TRBV6-1; d_gene: -; CDR3aa: CASTSNYNEQFF; CDR3nt: TGTGCCAGCACCTCCAATTACAATGAGCAGTTCTTC
abundance: -; j_gene: TRBJ1-2; v_gene: TRBV12-3/TRBV12-4; d_gene: -; CDR3aa: CASGDRNYGYTF; CDR3nt: TGTGCCAGCGGTGACCGGAACTATGGCTACACCTTC
abundance: few; j_gene: TRBJ1-5; v_gene: TRBV7-2; d_gene: -; CDR3aa: CASSGTPGKGYQPQHF; CDR3nt: TGTGCCAGCAGCGGCACCCCCGGGAAAGGGTATCAGCCCCAGCATTTT
abundance: -; j_gene: TRBJ1-6; v_gene: TRBV14; d_gene: TRBD1; CDR3aa: CASSQDRGLGSYNSPLHF; CDR3nt: TGTGCCAGCAGCCAAGACAGGGGGCTAGGGTCCTATAATTCACCCCTCCACTTT
abundance: -; j_gene: TRBJ2-7; v_gene: TRBV12-3/TRBV12-4; d_gene: TRBD2; CDR3aa: CASSFRLAGGQEQYF; CDR3nt: TGTGCCAGCAGTTTCCGGCTAGCGGGGGGGCAGGAGCAGTACTTC
abundance: -; j_gene: TRBJ2-1; v_gene: TRBV3-1; d_gene: -; CDR3aa: CASSQVAASYNEQFF; CDR3nt: TGTGCCAGCAGCCAAGTGGCGGCGTCCTACAATGAGCAGTTCTTC
abundance: many; j_gene: TRBJ2-3; v_gene: TRBV10-3; d_gene: -; CDR3aa: CALKGAFTTDTQYF; CDR3nt: TGTGCCCTAAAAGGGGCATTTACGACAGATACGCAGTATTTT
abundance: few; j_gene: TRBJ1-5; v_gene: TRBV7-9; d_gene: TRBD1; CDR3aa: CASSLWTGANNQPQHF; CDR3nt: TGTGCCAGCAGCTTATGGACAGGGGCTAACAATCAGCCCCAGCATTTT
abundance: few; j_gene: TRBJ1-2; v_gene: TRBV20-1; d_gene: TRBD1; CDR3aa: CSASRQGNGYTF; CDR3nt: TGCAGTGCTAGTCGACAGGGGAATGGCTACACCTTC
abundance: -; j_gene: TRBJ2-5; v_gene: TRBV20-1; d_gene: TRBD2; CDR3aa: CSARYGAGGPETQYF; CDR3nt: TGCAGTGCTAGATATGGAGCGGGGGGGCCGGAGACCCAGTACTTC
abundance: -; j_gene: TRBJ2-5; v_gene: TRBV6-2/TRBV6-3; d_gene: TRBD2; CDR3aa: CASSYSTSGGRETQYF; CDR3nt: TGTGCCAGCAGTTACTCCACTAGCGGGGGCCGGGAGACCCAGTACTTC
abundance: -; j_gene: TRBJ2-5; v_gene: TRBV7-2; d_gene: -; CDR3aa: CASSLNGVEETQYF; CDR3nt: TGTGCCAGCAGCTTAAATGGGGTCGAGGAGACCCAGTACTTC
abundance: -; j_gene: TRBJ2-7; v_gene: TRBV7-2; d_gene: TRBD2; CDR3aa: CASSDFGLAGNYEQYF; CDR3nt: TGTGCCAGCAGCGATTTCGGACTAGCGGGGAACTACGAGCAGTACTTC
abundance: few; j_gene: TRBJ2-5; v_gene: TRBV9; d_gene: -; CDR3aa: CASSLGGGETQYF; CDR3nt: TGTGCCAGCAGCCTGGGGGGGGGCGAGACCCAGTACTTC
abundance: -; j_gene: TRBJ2-3; v_gene: TRBV5-6; d_gene: -; CDR3aa: CASSPWGQWADTQYF; CDR3nt: TGTGCCAGCAGCCCCTGGGGGCAGTGGGCAGATACGCAGTATTTT
abundance: -; j_gene: TRBJ2-3; v_gene: TRBV5-1; d_gene: TRBD2; CDR3aa: CASSRGLAGPHGADTQYF; CDR3nt: TGCGCCAGCAGCAGGGGACTAGCGGGGCCCCACGGAGCAGATACGCAGTATTTT
abundance: -; j_gene: TRBJ2-1; v_gene: TRBV18; d_gene: TRBD2; CDR3aa: CASSPLAGSHNEQFF; CDR3nt: TGTGCCAGCTCACCCTTAGCGGGGTCCCATAATGAGCAGTTCTTC
abundance: few; j_gene: TRBJ2-5; v_gene: TRBV20-1; d_gene: -; CDR3aa: CSARKETQYF; CDR3nt: TGCAGTGCTAGGAAGGAGACCCAGTACTTC
abundance: -; j_gene: TRBJ2-2; v_gene: TRBV7-7; d_gene: -; CDR3aa: CASSLVLAGELFF; CDR3nt: TGTGCCAGCAGCTTAGTCCTAGCCGGGGAGCTGTTTTTT
abundance: -; j_gene: TRBJ2-1; v_gene: TRBV7-9; d_gene: TRBD1; CDR3aa: CASSGQGDYNEQFF; CDR3nt: TGTGCCAGCAGCGGACAGGGGGACTACAATGAGCAGTTCTTC
abundance: -; j_gene: TRBJ1-3; v_gene: TRBV3-1; d_gene: -; CDR3aa: CASSPAGAGNTIYF; CDR3nt: TGTGCCAGCAGCCCGGCAGGGGCTGGAAACACCATATATTTT
abundance: -; j_gene: TRBJ1-2; v_gene: TRBV12-3/TRBV12-4; d_gene: -; CDR3aa: CASSLDGQGGGYTF; CDR3nt: TGTGCCAGCAGCTTAGACGGGCAGGGAGGCGGCTACACCTTC
abundance: -; j_gene: TRBJ1-2; v_gene: TRBV19; d_gene: -; CDR3aa: CASSERHRYGYTF; CDR3nt: TGTGCCAGTAGTGAAAGGCATCGCTATGGCTACACCTTC
abundance: few; j_gene: TRBJ2-7; v_gene: TRBV27; d_gene: -; CDR3aa: CASSLKEHRREQYF; CDR3nt: TGTGCCAGCAGTTTAAAGGAGCACCGACGCGAGCAGTACTTC
abundance: few; j_gene: TRBJ1-1; v_gene: TRBV6-1; d_gene: -; CDR3aa: CASSEALLRVTNTEAFF; CDR3nt: TGTGCCAGCAGTGAAGCGCTACTTCGGGTAACGAACACTGAAGCTTTCTTT
abundance: -; j_gene: TRBJ2-5; v_gene: TRBV7-3; d_gene: TRBD2; CDR3aa: CASSPGLAGGYQETQYF; CDR3nt: TGTGCCAGCAGCCCAGGACTAGCGGGGGGATACCAAGAGACCCAGTACTTC
abundance: -; j_gene: TRBJ2-5; v_gene: TRBV19; d_gene: -; CDR3aa: CASSIRQEETQYF; CDR3nt: TGTGCCAGTAGTATTCGGCAAGAAGAGACCCAGTACTTC
abundance: -; j_gene: TRBJ1-4; v_gene: TRBV11-3; d_gene: -; CDR3aa: CASSLGSGRDEKLFF; CDR3nt: TGTGCCAGCAGCTTAGGTAGCGGCCGGGATGAAAAACTGTTTTTT
abundance: -; j_gene: TRBJ2-3; v_gene: TRBV20-1; d_gene: TRBD2; CDR3aa: CSARSGSGDPNTQYF; CDR3nt: TGCAGTGCTAGGAGCGGTAGCGGGGACCCCAATACGCAGTATTTT
abundance: -; j_gene: TRBJ1-1; v_gene: TRBV6-2/TRBV6-3; d_gene: TRBD1; CDR3aa: CASNDRGADTEAFF; CDR3nt: TGTGCCAGCAATGACAGGGGGGCGGACACTGAAGCTTTCTTT
abundance: -; j_gene: TRBJ2-5; v_gene: TRBV3-1; d_gene: -; CDR3aa: CASSPSGAGARETQYF; CDR3nt: TGTGCCAGCAGCCCATCTGGCGCGGGGGCCCGGGAGACCCAGTACTTC
abundance: few; j_gene: TRBJ2-3; v_gene: TRBV19; d_gene: -; CDR3aa: CASSIMGTIGTDTQYF; CDR3nt: TGTGCCAGTAGTATCATGGGCACAATAGGCACAGATACGCAGTATTTT
abundance: -; j_gene: TRBJ2-1; v_gene: TRBV9; d_gene: TRBD2; CDR3aa: CASSYSGVSYNEQFF; CDR3nt: TGTGCCAGCAGCTATAGCGGGGTCAGCTACAATGAGCAGTTCTTC
abundance: -; j_gene: TRBJ1-2; v_gene: TRBV30; d_gene: -; CDR3aa: CAWRDRDYYGYTF; CDR3nt: TGTGCCTGGAGGGACCGAGACTACTATGGCTACACCTTC
abundance: -; j_gene: TRBJ2-7; v_gene: TRBV4-3; d_gene: TRBD1; CDR3aa: CASSQSTGVGEQYF; CDR3nt: TGCGCCAGCAGCCAATCGACAGGGGTAGGCGAGCAGTACTTC
abundance: -; j_gene: TRBJ2-1; v_gene: TRBV4-1; d_gene: TRBD2; CDR3aa: CASSRGGAAYNEQFF; CDR3nt: TGCGCCAGCAGCCGCGGGGGGGCCGCCTACAATGAGCAGTTCTTC
abundance: medium-sized; j_gene: TRBJ1-5; v_gene: TRBV20-1; d_gene: -; CDR3aa: CSAIGGGGRADQPQHF; CDR3nt: TGCAGTGCTATAGGTGGGGGGGGCCGCGCCGATCAGCCCCAGCATTTT
abundance: -; j_gene: TRBJ2-2; v_gene: TRBV12-3/TRBV12-4; d_gene: -; CDR3aa: CASSLVPGELFF; CDR3nt: TGTGCCAGCAGTTTAGTCCCCGGGGAGCTGTTTTTT
abundance: -; j_gene: TRBJ2-1; v_gene: TRBV30; d_gene: -; CDR3aa: CAFGTHEQFF; CDR3nt: TGTGCCTTCGGGACTCATGAGCAGTTCTTC
abundance: -; j_gene: TRBJ2-6; v_gene: TRBV5-1; d_gene: -; CDR3aa: CASSRSISGANVLTF; CDR3nt: TGCGCCAGCAGTCGATCCATCTCTGGGGCCAACGTCCTGACTTTC
abundance: -; j_gene: TRBJ2-7; v_gene: TRBV12-3/TRBV12-4; d_gene: -; CDR3aa: CASSLNKGVSEQYF; CDR3nt: TGTGCCAGCAGCCTCAATAAGGGGGTAAGCGAGCAGTACTTC
abundance: few; j_gene: TRBJ1-2; v_gene: TRBV5-1; d_gene: -; CDR3aa: CASSLASALEGYTF; CDR3nt: TGCGCCAGCAGCTTGGCCTCGGCCCTGGAGGGCTACACCTTC
abundance: -; j_gene: TRBJ1-4; v_gene: TRBV19; d_gene: TRBD1; CDR3aa: CASSPGQHNEKLFF; CDR3nt: TGTGCCAGTTCGCCGGGACAGCATAATGAAAAACTGTTTTTT